One sample yielded the 26 T cell receptor beta chains listed below, sequenced in a study of blood T cell repertoires in COVID-19. Clones were read by immunoSEQ multiplex PCR, and TCRdb kept only the in-frame ones, dropping some. The data show hundreds of thousands of clones, approximately 86% seen once. Sample: peripheral blood. Receptors originate from an older man with acute or convalescent COVID-19.

The chain is built from TRBV4-2 and TRBJ2-3; TRBD1 agrees at 9 bases. This CDR3 spans 15 amino acids. J gave up 3 bases and V 2 bases, and 3 bases lay outside the gene matches. Germline-derived CDR1 and CDR2 are LGHNA and YNFKEQ. The CDR3 DNA reads as TGTGCCAGCAGCCAACCCGGACAGGGGACAGATACGCAGTATTTT. Its protein product is CASSQPGQGTDTQYF.

This clone was observed a single time. This chain joins TRBV4-2 and TRBJ1-5, with 10 bases that match TRBD1. CDR1 LGHNA and CDR2 YNFKEQ come from the germline V gene. Unmatched junction bases numbered 4, after V lost 2 bases and J lost 3 bases. The CDR3 spans 16 residues. CDR3 DNA: TGTGCCAGCAGCCAACAGGGACAGGGGTACAATCAGCCCCAGCATTTT. Encoded protein: CASSQQGQGYNQPQHF.

The gene calls are TRBV19 and TRBJ1-5, with a possible D match to TRBD1 (5 bases). Per the germline V gene, CDR1 is LNHDA and CDR2 is SQIVND (reference sequence). Trimming cost V 6 bases and J 4 bases, with 13 bases left between them. This CDR3 is 14 amino acids long. CDR3 in amino acids: CASSPGTENQPQHF. In DNA, the CDR3 is TGTGCCAGTAGCCCCGGGACTGAGAATCAGCCCCAGCATTTT.

V and J are TRBV3-1 (or the pseudogene TRBV3-2) and TRBJ1-1, with unresolved D. Germline lookup yields CDR1 LGHDT and CDR2 YNNKEL (reference sequence). V lost 4 bases, J lost 0 bases, and 6 bases lay in between. This CDR3 has 13 amino acids. The CDR3 here is CASSLHLNTEAFF. The CDR3 DNA sequence: TGTGCCAGCAGCCTGCACTTGAACACTGAAGCTTTCTTT.

CDR3: CAWSGDIRRLTGELFF. CDR3 coding DNA: TGTGCCTGGAGTGGGGACATTAGGAGGCTTACCGGGGAGCTGTTTTTT. The V gene is TRBV30, the J gene TRBJ2-2; a weak D match, TRBD1 (6 bases). The germline V gene encodes CDR1 GTSNPN and CDR2 SVGIG (reference sequence). The CDR3 consists of 16 residues. Trimming stripped 1 base from V and 5 bases from J, with 17 bases between.

V gene TRBV7-2 combines with J gene TRBJ1-1, with 8 bases that match TRBD1. Per germline, CDR1 SGHTA and CDR2 FQGNSA. The trim removed 5 bases at V and 10 bases at J, leaving 12 bases unmatched. This CDR3 has 14 residues. The DNA for the CDR3 is TGTGCCAGCAGCGGTGGACAGGGAGGAAGGCCAGCTTTCTTT. Its protein is CASSGGQGGRPAFF. Based on the CDR3 plus reference TRBV7-2 and TRBJ1-1, the full variable domain is GAGVSQSPSNKVTEKGKDVELRCDPISGHTALYWYRQSLGQGLEFLIYFQGNSAPDKSGLPSDRFSAERTGGSVSTLTIQRTQQEDSAVYLCASSGGQGGRPAFFGQGTRLTVV.

The genes are TRBV29-1 and TRBJ2-1; D gene uncertain. The V and J ends lost 6 bases and 0 bases respectively, with 12 bases between them. The length of the CDR3 is 14 residues. Per the germline V gene, CDR1 is SQVTM and CDR2 is ANQGSEA. CDR3 sequence (DNA): TGCAGCGTGAGGCGGCAGAGCTCCTACAATGAGCAGTTCTTC. Protein sequence: CSVRRQSSYNEQFF.

In its sample, this clone was seen a few times. The rearrangement uses TRBV6-5 and TRBJ2-7; 9 bases agree with TRBD2. There are 14 residues in the CDR3. Losses at the gene ends were 6 bases for V and 2 bases for J; bases not matched to a gene: 5. In germline, CDR1 is MNHEY, CDR2 SVGAGI. CDR3 residues: CASRAGGQPYEQYF. The CDR3 DNA is TGTGCCAGCAGAGCGGGGGGACAGCCCTACGAGCAGTACTTC.

The chain uses TRBV6-5 and TRBJ1-6; TRBD1 is a possible D gene (6 bases). Trimming took off 1 base at V and 10 bases at J, with 14 bases between the two ends. The CDR3 contains 15 residues. The germline gives CDR1 MNHEY, CDR2 SVGAGI. This CDR3 reads CASSYLGGRRSPLHF. CDR3 DNA sequence: TGTGCCAGCAGTTACTTGGGGGGGCGCAGGTCACCCCTCCACTTT.

The chain combines TRBV4-2 with TRBJ2-5; 9 bases map to TRBD1. After removal of 1 base from V and 5 bases from J, the junction contained 8 bases not matched to a gene. Germline CDR1 LGHNA, CDR2 YNFKEQ. This CDR3 contains 16 residues. CDR3 DNA sequence: TGTGCCAGCAGCCAAGGGGAGACAGGGGGATTGGAGACCCAGTACTTC. It encodes CASSQGETGGLETQYF.

The chain employs TRBV30 and TRBJ1-5; 8 nucleotides align to TRBD1. This CDR3 region has 13 residues. Germline CDR1 GTSNPN, CDR2 SVGIG (reference sequence). Trimming at V came to 2 bases and at J to 9 bases, leaving 6 bases not matched to a gene. The CDR3 region has the DNA TGTGCCTGGAGTACTGGACAGGGTACGCCCCAGCATTTT. Amino acid sequence: CAWSTGQGTPQHF.

The chain couples TRBV24-1 to TRBJ1-5, with a weak D call TRBD1 (5 bases). Germline CDR1 and CDR2: KGHDR and SFDVKD. With 4 bases removed from V and 7 bases from J, the gap between germline ends came to 13 bases. The CDR3 has 14 residues. The CDR3 DNA reads TGTGCCACCAGTGACATCGGGGGGGTCCAGCCCCAGCATTTT. Residues: CATSDIGGVQPQHF.

This chain uses TRBV6-5 with TRBJ1-2; unclear D gene. The length of the CDR3 is 12 residues. Per the germline V gene, CDR1 is MNHEY and CDR2 is SVGAGI. Trimming removed 8 bases at V and 4 bases at J, with 11 bases between. CDR3 sequence reads: CASGEGSYGYTF. The CDR3 DNA sequence: TGTGCCAGCGGGGAGGGAAGCTATGGCTACACCTTC.

In DNA, the CDR3 is TGTGCCAGCAGCCTATCCGGACAGGGGTTCGACGAGCAGTACTTC. Translating gives CASSLSGQGFDEQYF. The rearrangement uses TRBV7-2 and TRBJ2-7; 9 bases map to TRBD1. J lost 5 bases, V lost 5 bases, and 10 bases had no gene match. CDR1 and CDR2 (germline): SGHTA, FQGNSA. The CDR3 covers 15 residues. Drawing the rest from reference TRBV7-2 and TRBJ2-7, the complete variable domain is GAGVSQSPSNKVTEKGKDVELRCDPISGHTALYWYRQSLGQGLEFLIYFQGNSAPDKSGLPSDRFSAERTGGSVSTLTIQRTQQEDSAVYLCASSLSGQGFDEQYFGPGTRLTVT.

J is TRBJ2-2 and V is TRBV11-1; the D gene is possibly TRBD1 (6 bases). The V end was cut by 7 bases, the J end by 3 bases, with 9 bases between. The CDR3 covers 13 residues. Per the germline V gene, CDR1 is SGHAT and CDR2 is FQDESV (reference sequence). The CDR3 bases are TGTGCCAGCATGGGGGCCGACACCGGGGAGCTGTTTTTT. Its translation: CASMGADTGELFF.

The chain carries TRBV25-1 and TRBJ1-4; no firm D call. With 7 bases removed from V and 5 bases from J, the gap between germline ends came to 5 bases. The CDR3 length is 11 residues. Germline lookup yields CDR1 MGHDK and CDR2 SYGVNS. The CDR3 spells CASKLNEKLFF. The CDR3 DNA follows: TGTGCCAGCAAACTAAATGAAAAACTGTTTTTT.

This clone showed up just once. This sequence joins TRBV5-1 and TRBJ1-3, with TRBD1 identical over 8 bases. This CDR3 is 16 amino acids long. Trimming removed 0 bases from V and 4 bases from J; junction bases left unmatched: 6. The germline V gene encodes CDR1 SGHRS and CDR2 YFSETQ. DNA for the CDR3: TGCGCCAGCAGCTTGGGGTCCAGGGGGCCCGGAAACACCATATATTTT. It is translated as CASSLGSRGPGNTIYF.

This rearrangement joins TRBV5-1 to TRBJ2-1; maybe TRBD2 (7 bases). With 0 bases removed from V and 9 bases from J, the gap between germline ends came to 10 bases. Germline assignment: CDR1 SGHRS and CDR2 YFSETQ. The CDR3 extends over 13 amino acids. In DNA, the CDR3 is TGCGCCAGCAGCTTGGTGGGGGGGCCTGAGCAGTTCTTC. This sequence encodes CASSLVGGPEQFF.

The chain uses TRBV4-2 and TRBJ2-7, with 14 bases identical to TRBD2. The CDR3 is 16 residues long. V gave up 4 bases and J gave up 5 bases; unmatched junction bases: 7. Germline CDR1 reads LGHNA; CDR2 reads YNFKEQ. The CDR3 here is CASSPGTSGGRNEQYF. The CDR3 coding sequence is TGTGCCAGCAGCCCGGGGACTAGCGGGGGCCGCAACGAGCAGTACTTC.

The V call is TRBV19, the J call TRBJ2-7; the D is unclear. Between the trimmed V and J ends, which lost 3 bases and 0 bases, there was a span of 6 bases. The CDR3 runs 13 residues. Germline V CDR1 and CDR2: LNHDA, SQIVND (reference sequence). Here the CDR3 reads CASSITASYEQYF. Here the CDR3 DNA reads TGTGCCAGTAGTATTACAGCCTCCTACGAGCAGTACTTC.

V gene TRBV18 combines with J gene TRBJ1-2; D is perhaps TRBD1 (5 bases). Germline V gives CDR1 KGHSH, CDR2 LQKENI. Trimming removed 6 bases at V and 8 bases at J, with 13 bases between. The CDR3 is 12 amino acids. The CDR3 region is CASSGGGDGYTF. The CDR3 DNA reads as TGTGCCAGCTCCGGGGGAGGAGACGGCTACACCTTC.

The chain carries TRBV7-2 and TRBJ2-7; D remains unclear. V dropped 5 bases and J dropped 0 bases, with 8 bases sitting between them. The CDR3 has 13 amino acids. Germline V CDR1 and CDR2: SGHTA, FQGNSA. CDR3 sequence: CASSIGNSYEQYF. CDR3 bases: TGTGCCAGCAGCATAGGTAACTCCTACGAGCAGTACTTC.

This chain links TRBV9 with TRBJ2-4; the D gene is possibly TRBD2 (6 bases). In germline, CDR1 is SGDLS, CDR2 YYNGEE. V gave up 1 base and J gave up 0 bases, with 14 bases separating them. CDR3 length: 17 residues. The CDR3 reads CASSVSGGELAKNIQYF. The CDR3 region has the DNA TGTGCCAGCAGCGTATCCGGCGGGGAGCTAGCCAAAAACATTCAGTACTTC.

This sequence joins TRBV7-2 and TRBJ1-2; D possibly corresponds to TRBD1 (6 bases). With 1 base removed from V and 7 bases from J, the gap between germline ends came to 10 bases. CDR1 SGHTA and CDR2 FQGNSA come from the germline V gene. This CDR3 has 13 residues. CDR3 in DNA: TGTGCCAGCAGCTTAGACAGGGTGTCTGGCTACACCTTC. Its protein is CASSLDRVSGYTF. Combining the CDR3 with reference TRBV7-2 and TRBJ1-2 gives the whole variable domain GAGVSQSPSNKVTEKGKDVELRCDPISGHTALYWYRQSLGQGLEFLIYFQGNSAPDKSGLPSDRFSAERTGGSVSTLTIQRTQQEDSAVYLCASSLDRVSGYTFGSGTRLTVV.

The chain has TRBV12-3 or TRBV12-4 and TRBJ2-1; 7 nucleotides match TRBD2. J gave up 14 bases and V 5 bases, and 6 bases lay outside the gene matches. The CDR3 consists of 11 residues. The CDR3 DNA reads as TGTGCCAGCAGTCCTGGGAGGGGCGAGTTCTTC. It translates to CASSPGRGEFF.

The V and J genes are TRBV4-2 and TRBJ2-5; 9 positions match TRBD2. The J segment lost 9 bases and the V segment lost 0 bases, leaving 11 bases of the junction unmatched. Germline assignment: CDR1 LGHNA and CDR2 YNFKEQ. The CDR3 consists of 16 residues. CDR3 bases: TGTGCCAGCAGCCAAGAGTTCCTAGCGGGGACCCGGGCCCAGTACTTC. It codes for CASSQEFLAGTRAQYF.